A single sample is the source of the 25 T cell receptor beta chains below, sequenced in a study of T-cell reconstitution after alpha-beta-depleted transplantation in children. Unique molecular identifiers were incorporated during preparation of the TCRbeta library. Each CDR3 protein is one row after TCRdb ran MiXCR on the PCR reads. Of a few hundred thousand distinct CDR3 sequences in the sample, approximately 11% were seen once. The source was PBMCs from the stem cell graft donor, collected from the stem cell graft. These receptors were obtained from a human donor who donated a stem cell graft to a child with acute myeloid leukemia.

The CDR3 bases are TGTGCCATCAGTGATATCCCCAGGATGAACACCGGGGAGCTGTTTTTT. It is translated as CAISDIPRMNTGELFF. V is TRBV10-3 and J is TRBJ2-2; D unclear. The germline gives CDR1 ENHRY, CDR2 SYGVKD. Trimming stripped 3 bases from V and 1 base from J, with 12 bases between. This CDR3 has 16 amino acids.

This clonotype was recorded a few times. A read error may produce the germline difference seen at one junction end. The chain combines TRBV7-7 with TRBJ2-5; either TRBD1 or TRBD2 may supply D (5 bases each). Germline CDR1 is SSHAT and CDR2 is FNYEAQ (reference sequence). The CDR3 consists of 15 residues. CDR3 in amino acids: CASSLGVGGQETQYF. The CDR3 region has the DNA TGTGCTAGCAGCTTAGGAGTTGGGGGACAAGAGACCCAGTACTTC.

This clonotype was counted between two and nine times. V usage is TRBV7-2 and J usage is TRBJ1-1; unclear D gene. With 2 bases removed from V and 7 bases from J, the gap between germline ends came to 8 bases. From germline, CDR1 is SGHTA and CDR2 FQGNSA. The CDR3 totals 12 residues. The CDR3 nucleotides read TGTGCCAGCAGCTTATCTAGGAATGAAGCTTTCTTT. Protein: CASSLSRNEAFF. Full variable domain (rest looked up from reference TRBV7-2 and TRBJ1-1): GAGVSQSPSNKVTEKGKDVELRCDPISGHTALYWYRQSLGQGLEFLIYFQGNSAPDKSGLPSDRFSAERTGGSVSTLTIQRTQQEDSAVYLCASSLSRNEAFFGQGTRLTVV.

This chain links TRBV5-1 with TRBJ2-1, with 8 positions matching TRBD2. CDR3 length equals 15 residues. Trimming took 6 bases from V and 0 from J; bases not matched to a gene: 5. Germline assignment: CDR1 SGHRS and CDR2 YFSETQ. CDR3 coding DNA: TGCGCCAGCAACCTAAGCGGGGGCTCCTACAATGAGCAGTTCTTC. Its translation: CASNLSGGSYNEQFF.

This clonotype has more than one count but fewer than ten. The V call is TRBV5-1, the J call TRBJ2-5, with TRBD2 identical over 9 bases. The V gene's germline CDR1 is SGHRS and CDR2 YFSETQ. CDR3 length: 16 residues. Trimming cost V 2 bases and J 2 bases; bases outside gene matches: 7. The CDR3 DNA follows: TGCGCCAGCAGCTTACCTCTAGCGGGGACTCAAGAGACCCAGTACTTC. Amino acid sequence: CASSLPLAGTQETQYF.

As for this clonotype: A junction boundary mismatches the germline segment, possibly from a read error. The CDR3 nucleotides read TGTGCCAGTAGTATACTGGCACAGGGGTTCTCCTATAATGAGCAGTTCTTC. Residues: CASSILAQGFSYNEQFF. This chain joins TRBV19 and TRBJ2-1; 7 bases fit TRBD1. Per the germline V gene, CDR1 is LNHDA and CDR2 is SQIVND (reference sequence). This CDR3 is built from 17 residues.

DNA of the CDR3: TGCAGCGCCTCGGCCGACAGGGTAGAGACCCAGTACTTC. Translation gives CSASADRVETQYF. The chain is built from TRBV29-1 and TRBJ2-5, with 7 positions matching TRBD1. J gave up 4 bases and V 7 bases, and 9 bases lay outside the gene matches. CDR1 is SQVTM and CDR2 is ANQGSEA in the germline V gene. This CDR3 is built from 13 residues.

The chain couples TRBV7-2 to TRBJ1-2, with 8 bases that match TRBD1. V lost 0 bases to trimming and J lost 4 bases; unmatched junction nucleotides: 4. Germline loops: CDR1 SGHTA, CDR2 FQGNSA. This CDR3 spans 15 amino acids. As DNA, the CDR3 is TGTGCCAGCAGCTTAGCAACCGACAGGGGCTATGGCTACACCTTC. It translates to CASSLATDRGYGYTF.

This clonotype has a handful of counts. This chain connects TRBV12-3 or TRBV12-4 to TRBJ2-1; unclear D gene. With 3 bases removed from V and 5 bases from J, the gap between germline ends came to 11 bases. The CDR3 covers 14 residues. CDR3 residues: CASSLLGYNNEQFF. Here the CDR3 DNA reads TGTGCCAGCAGTTTGTTAGGGTATAACAATGAGCAGTTCTTC.

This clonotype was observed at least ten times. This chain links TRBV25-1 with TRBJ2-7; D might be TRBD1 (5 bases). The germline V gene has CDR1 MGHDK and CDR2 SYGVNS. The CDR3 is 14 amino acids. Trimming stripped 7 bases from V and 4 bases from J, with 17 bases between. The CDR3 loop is CASTRSGPGYEQYF. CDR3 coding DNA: TGTGCCAGCACCAGATCAGGGCCGGGTTACGAGCAGTACTTC.

The CDR3, as DNA: TGTGCCAGCAGCGCCAACAGGGGCGGCTATGGCTACACCTTC. Translated: CASSANRGGYGYTF. The chain uses TRBV2 and TRBJ1-2; 7 bases match TRBD1. This CDR3 is 14 amino acids long. V was clipped by 6 bases and J by 4 bases; unmatched bases: 8. In germline, CDR1 is SNHLY, CDR2 FYNNEI.

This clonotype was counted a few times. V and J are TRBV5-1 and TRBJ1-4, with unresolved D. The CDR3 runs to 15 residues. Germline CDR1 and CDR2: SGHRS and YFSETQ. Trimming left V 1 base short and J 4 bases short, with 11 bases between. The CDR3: CASSLSVRSNEKLFF. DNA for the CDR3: TGCGCCAGCAGCTTGTCGGTCCGAAGTAATGAAAAACTGTTTTTT.

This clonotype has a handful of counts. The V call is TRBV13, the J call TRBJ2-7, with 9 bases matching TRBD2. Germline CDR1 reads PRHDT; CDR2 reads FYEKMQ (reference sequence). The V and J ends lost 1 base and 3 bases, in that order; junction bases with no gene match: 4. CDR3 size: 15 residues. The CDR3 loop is CASSLVSSGVYEQYV. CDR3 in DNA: TGTGCCAGCAGCTTAGTCTCTAGCGGGGTCTACGAGCAGTACGTC.

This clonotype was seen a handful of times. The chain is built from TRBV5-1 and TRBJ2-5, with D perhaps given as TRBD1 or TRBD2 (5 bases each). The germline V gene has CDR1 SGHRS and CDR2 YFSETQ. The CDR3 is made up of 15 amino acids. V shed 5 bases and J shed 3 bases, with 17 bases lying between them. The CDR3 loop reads CASRSAGTEKETQYF. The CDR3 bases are TGCGCCAGCAGGTCGGCCGGGACGGAAAAAGAGACCCAGTACTTC.

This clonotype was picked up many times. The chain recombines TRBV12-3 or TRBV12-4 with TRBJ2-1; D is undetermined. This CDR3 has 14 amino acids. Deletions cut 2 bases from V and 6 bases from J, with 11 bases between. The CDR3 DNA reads TGTGCCAGCAGTTTAAGTAGATATCTCAATGAGCAGTTCTTC. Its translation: CASSLSRYLNEQFF.

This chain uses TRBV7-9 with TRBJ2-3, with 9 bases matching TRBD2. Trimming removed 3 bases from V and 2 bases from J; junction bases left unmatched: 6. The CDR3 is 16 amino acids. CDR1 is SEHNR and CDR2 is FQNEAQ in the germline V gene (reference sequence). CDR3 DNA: TGTGCCAGCAGCTTGGGCGGGAGGGTGCCCACAGATACGCAGTATTTT. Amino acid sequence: CASSLGGRVPTDTQYF. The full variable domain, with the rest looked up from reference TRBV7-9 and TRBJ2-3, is DTGVSQNPRHKITKRGQNVTFRCDPISEHNRLYWYRQTLGQGPEFLTYFQNEAQLEKSRLLSDRFSAERPKGSFSTLEIQRTEQGDSAMYLCASSLGGRVPTDTQYFGPGTRLTVL.

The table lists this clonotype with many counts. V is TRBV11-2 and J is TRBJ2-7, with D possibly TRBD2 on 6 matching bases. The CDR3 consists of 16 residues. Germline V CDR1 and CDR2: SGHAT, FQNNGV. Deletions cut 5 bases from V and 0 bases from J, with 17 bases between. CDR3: CASSLLGLAPSYEQYF. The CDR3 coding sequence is TGTGCCAGCAGCCTCCTGGGTCTAGCGCCCTCCTACGAGCAGTACTTC. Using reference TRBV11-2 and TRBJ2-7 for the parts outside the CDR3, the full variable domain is EAGVAQSPRYKIIEKRQSVAFWCNPISGHATLYWYQQILGQGPKLLIQFQNNGVVDDSQLPKDRFSAERLKGVDSTLKIQPAKLEDSAVYLCASSLLGLAPSYEQYFGPGTRLTVT.

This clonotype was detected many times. CDR3 coding DNA: TGTGCCAGCAGCCCCCTTGGTCTAGCGGGTTCCTACAATGAGCAGTTCTTC. Amino acid sequence: CASSPLGLAGSYNEQFF. The V call is TRBV27, the J call TRBJ2-1, with 8 bases fitting TRBD2. The germline V gene has CDR1 MNHEY and CDR2 SMNVEV (reference sequence). CDR3 length equals 17 residues. Trimming removed 6 bases from V and 1 base from J; junction bases left unmatched: 11.

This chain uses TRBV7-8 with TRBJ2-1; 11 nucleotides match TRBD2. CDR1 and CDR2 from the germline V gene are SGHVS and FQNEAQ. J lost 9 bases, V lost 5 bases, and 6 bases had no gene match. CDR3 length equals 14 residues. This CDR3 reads CASSISGRAVEQFF. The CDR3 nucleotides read TGTGCCAGCAGCATTAGCGGGAGGGCGGTTGAGCAGTTCTTC.

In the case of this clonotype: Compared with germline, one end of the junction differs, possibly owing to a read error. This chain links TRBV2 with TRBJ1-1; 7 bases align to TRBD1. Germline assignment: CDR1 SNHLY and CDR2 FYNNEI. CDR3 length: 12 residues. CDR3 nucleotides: TGTGCCAGCAGGGACAGGACCACTCAAGCTTTCTTT. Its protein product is CASRDRTTQAFF. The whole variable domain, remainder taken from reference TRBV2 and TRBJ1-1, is EPEVTQTPSHQVTQMGQEVILRCVPISNHLYFYWYRQILGQKVEFLVSFYNNEISEKSEIFDDQFSVERPDGSNFTLKIRSTKLEDSAMYFCASRDRTTQAFFGQGTRLTVV.

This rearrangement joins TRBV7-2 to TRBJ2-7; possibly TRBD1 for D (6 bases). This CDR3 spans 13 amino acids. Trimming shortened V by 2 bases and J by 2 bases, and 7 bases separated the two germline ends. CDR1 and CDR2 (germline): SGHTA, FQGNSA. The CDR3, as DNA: TGTGCCAGCAGCTTATACAGGGCCTACGAGCAGTACTTC. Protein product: CASSLYRAYEQYF.

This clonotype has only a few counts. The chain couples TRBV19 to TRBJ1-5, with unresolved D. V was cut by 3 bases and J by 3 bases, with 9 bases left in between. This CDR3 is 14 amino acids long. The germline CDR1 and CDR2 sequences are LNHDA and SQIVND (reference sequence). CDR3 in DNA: TGTGCCAGTAGTATCGTACAGTCCAATCAGCCCCAGCATTTT. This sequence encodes CASSIVQSNQPQHF.

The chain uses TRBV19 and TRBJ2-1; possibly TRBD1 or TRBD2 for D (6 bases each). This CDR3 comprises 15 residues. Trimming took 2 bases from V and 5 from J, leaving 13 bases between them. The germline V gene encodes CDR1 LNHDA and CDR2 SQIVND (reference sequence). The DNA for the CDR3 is TGTGCCAGTAGTATAATCGGGGGCTTCAACAATGAGCAGTTCTTC. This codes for CASSIIGGFNNEQFF.

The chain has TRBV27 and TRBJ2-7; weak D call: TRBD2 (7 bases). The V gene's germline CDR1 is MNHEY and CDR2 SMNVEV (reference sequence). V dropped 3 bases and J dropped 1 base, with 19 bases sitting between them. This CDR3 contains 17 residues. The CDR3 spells CASSLVGRGARSYEQYF. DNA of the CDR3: TGTGCCAGCAGTTTGGTCGGTCGGGGGGCAAGATCCTACGAGCAGTACTTC.

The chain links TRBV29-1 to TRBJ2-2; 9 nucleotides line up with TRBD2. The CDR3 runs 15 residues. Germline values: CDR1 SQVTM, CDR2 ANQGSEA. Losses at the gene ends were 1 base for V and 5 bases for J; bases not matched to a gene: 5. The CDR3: CSVEGPAGGTGELFF. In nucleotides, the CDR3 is TGCAGCGTTGAAGGGCCAGCGGGAGGAACCGGGGAGCTGTTTTTT.